This is a list of T cell receptor beta chains from one sample in a study of neoadjuvant anti-PD-1 for oral cavity cancer. Method: immunoSEQ multiplex PCR; TCRdb's copy keeps in-frame clones and lacks some. The data show some 15,000 clones, around 70% seen once. Sample: PBMCs, taken before nivolumab (anti-PD-1) treatment. The receptors originated from a person aged 40 to 85 with oral cavity squamous cell carcinoma. CDR3s include the opening cysteine and the closing phenylalanine or tryptophan. Each record gives: D gene, V gene, J gene, clone size, CDR3 protein, CDR3 DNA. The D gene is left open where the match is weak. Some rows have no size entry. The others give once, few or many, or a class for an expanded clone.

-,TRBV6-6,TRBJ1-6,few,CASSYSSPNSPLHF,TGTGCCAGCAGTTACTCGAGTCCTAATTCACCCCTCCACTTT
-,TRBV4-2,TRBJ2-1,few,CASSQAGGGWDNEQFF,TGTGCCAGCAGCCAAGCTGGCGGGGGCTGGGACAATGAGCAGTTCTTC
-,TRBV27,TRBJ1-4,-,CASSLTFTGSRKLFF,TGTGCCAGCAGTTTAACTTTTACAGGGAGCCGAAAACTGTTTTTT
-,TRBV7-8,TRBJ2-2,-,CASSFNGANTGELFF,TGTGCCAGCAGCTTTAACGGGGCGAACACCGGGGAGCTGTTTTTT
-,TRBV5-4,TRBJ1-2,-,CASSHPAQGRTIYGYTF,TGTGCCAGCAGCCATCCCGCTCAGGGGCGGACCATCTATGGCTACACCTTC
TRBD2,TRBV6-6,TRBJ2-2,-,CAATGTSGGAGELFF,TGTGCCGCGACCGGGACTAGCGGGGGGGCCGGGGAGCTGTTTTTT
-,TRBV6-1,TRBJ1-2,-,CASRSGLLSGGYTF,TGTGCCAGCAGATCGGGCCTCCTGAGTGGCGGCTACACCTTC
-,TRBV7-2,TRBJ2-3,-,CASSPPTDTQYF,TGTGCCAGCAGCCCACCCACAGATACGCAGTATTTT
TRBD1,TRBV5-4,TRBJ1-3,-,CASSLQGALGNTIYF,TGTGCCAGCAGCTTACAGGGGGCGCTGGGAAACACCATATATTTT
-,TRBV5-4,TRBJ2-1,-,CASSRGGGAGEQFF,TGTGCCAGCAGCCGGGGAGGGGGAGCTGGTGAGCAGTTCTTC
-,TRBV11-1,TRBJ2-5,-,CASSSGLDRFQETQYF,TGTGCCAGCAGCTCCGGGCTCGACCGATTCCAAGAGACCCAGTACTTC
TRBD1,TRBV6-5,TRBJ2-3,-,CASSRGSDTQYF,TGTGCCAGCAGCAGGGGGTCAGATACGCAGTATTTT
TRBD2,TRBV7-9,TRBJ2-7,-,CASSLDGRGTSGRSEQYF,TGTGCCAGCAGCTTAGACGGAAGAGGGACTAGCGGGAGATCCGAGCAGTACTTC
-,TRBV6-1,TRBJ2-2,-,CASVKSANTGELFF,TGTGCCAGCGTGAAATCGGCGAACACCGGGGAGCTGTTTTTT
TRBD2,TRBV29-1,TRBJ2-3,once,CSVPGTSGFTDTQYF,TGCAGCGTGCCGGGGACTAGCGGGTTCACAGATACGCAGTATTTT
-,TRBV5-6,TRBJ2-5,-,CASSLAPETQYF,TGTGCCAGCAGCTTGGCCCCGGAGACCCAGTACTTC
-,TRBV5-1,TRBJ1-1,-,CASSLGGMNTEAFF,TGCGCCAGCAGCTTGGGGGGGATGAACACTGAAGCTTTCTTT
TRBD2,TRBV10-2,TRBJ2-3,-,CASSQLAGGPLDTQYF,TGCGCCAGCAGCCAACTAGCGGGGGGCCCGCTCGATACGCAGTATTTT
-,TRBV12-2,TRBJ2-1,-,CASRLPGTSGFNEQFF,TGTGCAAGTCGCCTCCCAGGGACTAGCGGTTTTAATGAGCAGTTCTTC
-,TRBV28,TRBJ2-4,once,CASSFSGRWWVGVKNIQYF,TGTGCCAGCAGTTTCAGCGGACGCTGGTGGGTAGGTGTCAAAAACATTCAGTACTTC
-,TRBV6-5,TRBJ1-2,-,CASSYSIGAGDYGYTF,TGTGCCAGCAGTTACTCGATAGGGGCAGGGGACTATGGCTACACCTTC
TRBD1,TRBV6-1,TRBJ1-5,-,CASSEEGGRGQRQPQHF,TGTGCCAGCAGTGAAGAGGGGGGCAGGGGGCAGAGACAGCCCCAGCATTTT
-,TRBV10-3,TRBJ2-7,once,CAISPLASYEQYF,TGTGCCATCAGTCCGTTGGCCTCCTACGAGCAGTACTTC
TRBD2,TRBV9,TRBJ2-1,-,CASSELPGLAGVGAYNEQFF,TGTGCCAGCAGTGAACTGCCGGGACTAGCGGGAGTAGGGGCCTACAATGAGCAGTTCTTC
-,TRBV7-6,TRBJ2-1,-,CASSVSGTFSNEQFF,TGTGCCAGCAGCGTATCCGGGACATTTTCCAATGAGCAGTTCTTC
TRBD1,TRBV28,TRBJ1-1,-,CASTSGGRTEAFF,TGTGCCAGCACCTCAGGGGGCCGCACTGAAGCTTTCTTT
-,TRBV13,TRBJ2-1,-,CASTRRLGPNEQFF,TGTGCCAGCACCCGCCGACTAGGCCCCAATGAGCAGTTCTTC
-,TRBV6-1,TRBJ2-3,-,CASSPERLSADTQYF,TGTGCCAGCTCCCCTGAGAGGTTGAGCGCAGATACGCAGTATTTT
-,TRBV9,TRBJ1-3,-,CASSEGAGNTIYF,TGTGCCAGCAGCGAGGGGGCTGGAAACACCATATATTTT
-,TRBV5-1,TRBJ1-5,-,CASSLGHNNQPQHF,TGCGCCAGCAGCTTGGGACATAACAATCAGCCCCAGCATTTT
-,TRBV9,TRBJ1-4,few,CASSAGTTTNEKLFF,TGTGCCAGCAGCGCTGGGACAACAACTAATGAAAAACTGTTTTTT
TRBD1,TRBV25-1,TRBJ1-6,-,CASSDPRTGLYSPLHF,TGTGCCAGCAGTGATCCCCGGACAGGGCTCTATTCACCCCTCCACTTT
-,TRBV5-5,TRBJ2-7,-,CASSLGTPGYSYEQYF,TGTGCCAGCAGCTTGGGTACACCGGGCTACTCCTACGAGCAGTACTTC
TRBD1,TRBV10-1,TRBJ2-2,-,CASRKTTGGTGELFF,TGCGCCAGCAGAAAAACCACAGGGGGCACCGGGGAGCTGTTTTTT
-,TRBV7-8,TRBJ2-7,-,CASSSDKLSYEQYF,TGTGCCAGCAGTTCCGACAAGCTCTCCTACGAGCAGTACTTC
-,TRBV4-1,TRBJ1-1,-,CASSQGEIRRGRAFF,TGCGCCAGCAGCCAAGGTGAAATCAGGAGGGGGAGGGCTTTCTTT
TRBD2,TRBV7-8,TRBJ2-7,-,CASSAGLAGVGEQYF,TGTGCCAGCAGCGCCGGACTAGCGGGAGTAGGTGAGCAGTACTTC
TRBD2,TRBV6-4,TRBJ2-1,-,CASSDFAGEYNEQFF,TGTGCCAGCAGTGACTTTGCGGGGGAATACAATGAGCAGTTCTTC
-,TRBV6-1,TRBJ1-2,once,CASSERQNWNTHYGYTF,TGTGCCAGCAGTGAAAGGCAGAATTGGAATACCCACTATGGCTACACCTTC
TRBD2,TRBV11-2,TRBJ2-1,-,CASSLEGLAGGAYNEQFF,TGTGCCAGCAGCTTAGAGGGACTAGCGGGGGGGGCCTACAATGAGCAGTTCTTC
-,TRBV7-2,TRBJ2-2,-,CASSFFVAGELFF,TGTGCCAGCAGCTTCTTTGTCGCCGGGGAGCTGTTTTTT